A selection of T cell receptor beta chains follows, all from one sample in a study of T cell responses to AZD1222 COVID-19 vaccine. Only in-frame clones appear in the TCRdb table, and some are missing; sequencing was by immunoSEQ multiplex PCR. This table has roughly 180,000 clones, roughly nine tenths appearing once. Sequencing was performed on peripheral blood, taken on day 0 of AZD1222 vaccination. Receptors originate from an adult in good health. Both conserved end residues are part of each CDR3. D genes are given only for firm matches. Clone size appears in some rows only: once, few, many, or a class for an expanded clone.

TRBD1	-	TRBJ2-1	TRBV6-6	TGTGCCAGCAGTTACTCTACCGGGACAGCCTACAATGAGCAGTTCTTC	CASSYSTGTAYNEQFF
-	-	TRBJ1-2	TRBV9	TGTGCCAGCAGCGAGGAGACGGACTATCTACCTGATGGCTACACCTTC	CASSEETDYLPDGYTF
-	once	TRBJ1-5	TRBV30	TGTGCCTGGAGTGTACTGGGGGGGTATAATCAGCCCCAGCATTTT	CAWSVLGGYNQPQHF
-	-	TRBJ1-1	TRBV10-1	TGCGCCAGCAGTCCTAAGACGAGCACTGAAGCTTTCTTT	CASSPKTSTEAFF
TRBD2	-	TRBJ2-3	TRBV4-3	TGCGCCAGCAGCCCGGGACTAGCGGGTTCGTCTAGCACAGATACGCAGTATTTT	CASSPGLAGSSSTDTQYF
TRBD2	-	TRBJ2-2	TRBV10-3	TGTGCCATCAGCGCCGGACTAGCGGGGGCCGGGGAGCTGTTTTTT	CAISAGLAGAGELFF
-	-	TRBJ1-1	TRBV5-1	TGCGCCAGCAGCCCAGCGGGAGACACTGAAGCTTTCTTT	CASSPAGDTEAFF
-	-	TRBJ2-5	TRBV19	TGTGCCAGTAGTGACGGGACTCGTATATCGCAAGAGACCCAGTACTTC	CASSDGTRISQETQYF
TRBD2	-	TRBJ2-1	TRBV4-3	TGCGCCAGCAGCCCCTCTAGCGGAGTCCGCTCCTACAATGAGCAGTTCTTC	CASSPSSGVRSYNEQFF
-	-	TRBJ1-2	TRBV6-6	TGTGCCAGCAGTCAAACGGTGGGGGGCGCCGGAGGCTACACCTTC	CASSQTVGGAGGYTF
TRBD1	-	TRBJ1-5	TRBV30	TGTGCCTGGAGTATCCAGGGACAGGGATTAGATAGCAATCAGCCCCAGCATTTT	CAWSIQGQGLDSNQPQHF
-	-	TRBJ1-4	TRBV4-3	TGCGCCAGCAGCCAAGGGGGAAATGGTGAAAAACTGTTTTTT	CASSQGGNGEKLFF
-	medium-sized	TRBJ1-2	TRBV28	TGTGCCAGCAAATTCGGAGATACCCTTACGCACTTC	CASKFGDTLTHF
-	-	TRBJ1-1	TRBV11-2	TGTGCCAGCAGCCAACTCGAACTCGCCACTGAAGCTTTCTTT	CASSQLELATEAFF
-	-	TRBJ1-1	TRBV7-6	TGTGCCAGCAGCTTAGACCAAAGTAGGACAGATGAAGCTTTCTTT	CASSLDQSRTDEAFF
TRBD2	-	TRBJ2-7	TRBV27	TGTGCCAGCAGCAAACTAGCGGGAGGCCGTACCTACGAGCAGTACTTC	CASSKLAGGRTYEQYF
-	-	TRBJ2-3	TRBV5-4	TGTGCCAGCAGCTTGGTGGGAGCAGATACGCAGTATTTT	CASSLVGADTQYF
-	-	TRBJ1-2	TRBV27	TGTGCCAGCCGCCCCGGGGGTTACTATGGCTACACCTTC	CASRPGGYYGYTF
-	-	TRBJ2-2	TRBV6-2/TRBV6-3	TGTGCCAGCAGTTTGGGGGCGAGGAACACCGGGGAGCTGTTTTTT	CASSLGARNTGELFF
-	-	TRBJ1-3	TRBV9	TGTGCCAGCAGCGTACGGAACGGCGGAGGGTCTGGAAACACCATATATTTT	CASSVRNGGGSGNTIYF
-	-	TRBJ1-1	TRBV6-5	TGTGCCAGCAGTCTGCAACAGGGAACGGCTGAAGCTTTCTTT	CASSLQQGTAEAFF
-	-	TRBJ1-1	TRBV5-1	TGCGCCAGCAGGCTCGCAGGGGTGAGTGAAGCTTTCTTT	CASRLAGVSEAFF
TRBD1	-	TRBJ2-3	TRBV4-1	TGCGCCAGCAGCCTACCCGGGACAGGGGAAACAGATACGCAGTATTTT	CASSLPGTGETDTQYF